The 2 T cell receptor beta chains listed next were all sequenced from one sample in a study of tumor and adjacent non-tumor tissue in lung cancer. Three rounds of nested PCR, following a modified ARM-PCR protocol, produced the TCRbeta library. TCRdb used MiXCR to reprocess the multiplex PCR reads, holding one entry per CDR3 protein. The sample yields about 70,000 distinct CDR3 sequences, 73% seen once. No cell sorting was done before RNA was extracted from the tissue. The sample was lung tumor tissue. These receptors were obtained from a man aged 60 to 69 with non-small cell lung cancer.

As regards this clonotype: Because the CDR3 is missing its conserved closing phenylalanine or tryptophan, this is likely a read error. No DNA is shown, since the ends of the CDR3 on it are uncertain; the CDR3 is the one TCRdb lists. V gene TRBV29-1 combines with J gene TRBJ2-1; TRBD1, as called in the table, went unchecked against the DNA. The CDR3 has 11 residues if both end residues are counted. From germline, CDR1 is SQVTM and CDR2 ANQGSEA. The CDR3: CSVAPNHEQFS.

A note on this clonotype: It is likely a read error, because the conserved phenylalanine at the end of the CDR3 is missing. The CDR3 region is CASGFLLAGYEQYI. The CDR3 DNA reads TGTGCCAGCGGCTTCTTACTAGCGGGATACGAGCAGTACATC. This chain connects TRBV11-2 to TRBJ2-7, with 10 bases fitting TRBD2. Germline CDR1 and CDR2: SGHAT and FQNNGV. The CDR3 runs to 14 residues.